Included here is one T cell receptor beta chain sequence, with context. Antigen: not known. Focal radiation and CTLA-4 blockade (ipilimumab) were tested in chemo-refractory metastatic non-small-cell lung cancer patients. These data originate in a study of radiotherapy plus CTLA-4 blockade in lung cancer. Study-wide results and caveats: Radiotherapy plus ipilimumab was followed by expansion in blood of tumor-derived TCR clones.

The protocol was immunoSEQ multiplex PCR, while the TCRdb copy is restricted to in-frame clones and leaves out a portion. The sample lists some 50,000 clones, roughly 86% seen once, with around 4.9% in the top ten. Germline V gives CDR1 SEHNR, CDR2 FQNEAQ (reference sequence). The CDR3 sequence is 16 residues long. Trimming at V came to 4 bases and at J to 5 bases, leaving 6 bases not matched to a gene. The sequenced sample was peripheral blood, obtained from a patient treated with radiotherapy plus ipilimumab. This receptor was obtained from a human donor with non-small cell lung cancer whose response to radiotherapy plus ipilimumab could not be evaluated. The chain employs TRBV7-9 and TRBJ2-1; 12 nucleotides match TRBD2. In DNA form, the CDR3 reads TGTGCCAGCAGCTCGACTAGCGGGGGTAGACACAATGAGCAGTTCTTC. Protein product: CASSSTSGGRHNEQFF.